Described below is a single T cell receptor beta chain sequence and its context. CDR3 length equals 14 residues. Germline lookup yields CDR1 KGHDR and CDR2 SFDVKD. V was pared by 5 bases and J by 2 bases, with 11 bases between. This entry is derived from a study of blood T cell repertoires in COVID-19. Study-wide background: Sample material is recorded as cDNA or gDNA derived from T cells, B-cell-depleted T cells, or PBMCs.

The protocol was immunoSEQ multiplex PCR, while the TCRdb copy is restricted to in-frame clones and leaves out a portion. The data hold about 210,000 clones, with 89% observed a single time. Sequencing used peripheral blood. The chain employs TRBV24-1 and TRBJ1-1; D is unresolved. The sequence was collected from a woman in her forties with acute or convalescent COVID-19. CDR3 region: CATSAHNGNTEAFF. The CDR3 bases are TGTGCCACCAGTGCCCATAACGGTAACACTGAAGCTTTCTTT.